This T cell receptor beta chain was sequenced during a study of identical twins. The trim removed 7 bases at V and 5 bases at J, leaving 11 bases unmatched. This CDR3 is 14 amino acids long. TCRdb re-called the 5' RACE reads with MiXCR, one entry per CDR3 protein. Of about 690,000 distinct CDR3 sequences listed, roughly 6.2% are singletons. This clonotype showed up many times. Its antigen is currently unknown. Donors uniformly comprised healthy Caucasians. Study conclusions and caveats: The study found that models underestimated out-of-frame TCR alpha sharing in monozygotic twins. Cord blood's abundant beta clonotypes had fewer insertions, unlike memory repertoires.

The chain joins TRBV12-3 or TRBV12-4 to TRBJ2-7, with TRBD2 matching over 7 bases. The specimen sequenced was naive T cells sorted from blood. This clonotype originated in a man between 18 and 29 years old in good health. The CDR3 loop reads CASTRSGMYHEQYF. Written as DNA, the CDR3 is TGTGCCAGCACCCGCAGCGGGATGTACCACGAGCAGTACTTC.